Below are 14 T cell receptor beta chains sequenced from a single sample in a study of T cells in Graves' hyperthyroidism and ophthalmopathy. What was amplified from RNA transcripts were TCR beta CDR3 regions. Initially, a first-round RT-PCR of the TCR CDR3 employed the HTBI primer set. TCRdb redid the calling of the multiplex PCR reads with MiXCR, one entry per CDR3 protein. The data contain some 400,000 distinct CDR3 sequences, approximately 15% of them singletons. Material: blood. These receptor sequences come from a woman aged 55-70 years with Graves' hyperthyroidism.

This clonotype was picked up many times. This chain joins TRBV12-3 or TRBV12-4 and TRBJ2-3; no reliable D call. V dropped 6 bases and J dropped 4 bases, with 11 bases sitting between them. CDR3 size: 13 residues. CDR3 nucleotides: TGTGCCAGCAGCCGCCGCCAGGCAGATACGCAGTATTTT. This encodes CASSRRQADTQYF.

This clonotype was observed many times. One junction end disagrees with the germline gene, perhaps due to a read error. This chain joins TRBV18 and TRBJ1-1, with 8 positions matching TRBD1. The CDR3 extends over 14 amino acids. CDR1 and CDR2 from the germline V gene are KGHSH and LQKENI. The CDR3 nucleotides read TGTGCCAGCTCATATACAGGGGGGAACGCTGAAGCTTTCTTT. It yields the protein CASSYTGGNAEAFF.

The chain recombines TRBV14 with TRBJ2-2, with unresolved D. The CDR3 is 15 residues long. The V gene's germline CDR1 is SGHDN and CDR2 FVKESK. The V end was cut by 0 bases, the J end by 4 bases, with 9 bases between. CDR3 residues: CASSQEEWGTGELFF. For the CDR3, the DNA is TGTGCCAGCAGCCAAGAGGAGTGGGGCACCGGGGAGCTGTTTTTT.

This clonotype was seen more than once but under ten times. At one boundary the junction diverges from the germline segment, which might be a read error. The V gene is TRBV7-9, the J gene TRBJ2-5; 10 bases are a match to TRBD1. This CDR3 is 14 amino acids long. Germline loops: CDR1 SEHNR, CDR2 FQNEAQ (reference sequence). CDR3 region: CASSSPGTGVLWHF. CDR3 in DNA: TGTGCCAGCAGCTCTCCCGGGACAGGGGTTTTATGGCACTTC.

This clonotype came up a few times. The V call is TRBV24-1, the J call TRBJ2-5; D gene unclear. This CDR3 has 12 residues. The V end was cut by 4 bases, the J end by 5 bases, with 7 bases between. CDR1 is KGHDR and CDR2 is SFDVKD in the germline V gene. CDR3 coding DNA: TGTGCCACCAGTGAACCCGTGGAGACCCAGTACTTC. Translating it yields CATSEPVETQYF.

This clonotype was counted at least ten times. The V call is TRBV5-1, the J call TRBJ2-7; 7 bases are a match to TRBD2. The V and J ends lost 4 bases and 6 bases, in that order; junction bases with no gene match: 7. This CDR3 is built from 13 residues. The germline V gene encodes CDR1 SGHRS and CDR2 YFSETQ. The CDR3: CASSERLAGEQYF. The DNA of the CDR3 is TGCGCCAGCAGCGAACGACTAGCCGGCGAGCAGTACTTC.

This clonotype was observed many times. This chain uses TRBV24-1 with TRBJ2-1; no reliable D call. Germline loops: CDR1 KGHDR, CDR2 SFDVKD. Trimming took off 4 bases at V and 4 bases at J, with 10 bases between the two ends. The CDR3 covers 14 residues. The CDR3 nucleotides are TGTGCCACCAGTGACTCGGTGGGGTACAATGAGCAGTTCTTC. Translation gives CATSDSVGYNEQFF.

This clonotype was observed many times. The genes are TRBV11-2 and TRBJ2-1; D possibly corresponds to TRBD1 (5 bases). This CDR3 comprises 13 residues. Germline V gene data show CDR1 as SGHAT and CDR2 as FQNNGV. The V gene lost 6 bases and the J gene lost 8 bases, with 14 bases spanning the gap. CDR3 coding DNA: TGTGCCAGCAGAACCAGGGTAGGGGATGAGCAGTTCTTC. Translated: CASRTRVGDEQFF.

There are many counts of this clonotype. CDR3 in DNA: TGTGCCAGCGCCGGGGGGGGCGGGAGGCTTTATAGCAATCAGCCCCAGCATTTT. This sequence encodes CASAGGGGRLYSNQPQHF. The chain recombines TRBV7-8 with TRBJ1-5, with D possibly TRBD1 on 6 matching bases. The CDR3 loop spans 18 amino acids. The ends were cut back, 8 bases at V and 0 bases at J, with 23 bases in the middle. CDR1 and CDR2 (germline): SGHVS, FQNEAQ.

The chain couples TRBV14 to TRBJ2-7; D ambiguous. The CDR3 spans 14 residues. Trimming stripped 4 bases from V and 3 bases from J, with 13 bases between. The germline V gene has CDR1 SGHDN and CDR2 FVKESK. In DNA, the CDR3 is TGTGCCAGCAGCCCGGAGAGTAGGGACTACGAGCAGTACTTC. Translated: CASSPESRDYEQYF.

The chain links TRBV24-1 to TRBJ2-7, with TRBD1 matching over 9 bases. CDR3 size: 15 residues. The V and J ends lost 3 bases and 5 bases, in that order; junction bases with no gene match: 7. CDR1 and CDR2 from the germline V gene are KGHDR and SFDVKD. The DNA for the CDR3 is TGTGCCACCAGTGATGCCGGGACAGGGTCCGACGAGCAGTACTTC. Translation gives CATSDAGTGSDEQYF.

In this sample, this clonotype turned up many times. The V and J genes are TRBV10-3 and TRBJ2-7; 9 bases map to TRBD1. This CDR3 has 14 residues. CDR1 ENHRY and CDR2 SYGVKD come from the germline V gene. Unmatched junction bases numbered 5, after V lost 6 bases and J lost 2 bases. CDR3 bases: TGTGCCATCAGGCCACAGGGGGCCACCTACGAGCAGTACTTC. It encodes CAIRPQGATYEQYF.

This clonotype was observed a handful of times. This chain uses TRBV5-4 with TRBJ2-7, with 7 bases aligning to TRBD2. J lost 5 bases, V lost 0 bases, and 5 bases had no gene match. The CDR3 runs 14 residues. Germline V gives CDR1 SGHNT, CDR2 YYREEE (reference sequence). The CDR3 region is CASSLAWLADEQYF. CDR3 in DNA: TGTGCCAGCAGCTTGGCGTGGCTAGCGGACGAGCAGTACTTC.

This clonotype has at least ten counts. CDR3 coding DNA: TGTGCCAGCAGCTTAGGGACCAACGAGCAGTACTTC. Protein product: CASSLGTNEQYF. This rearrangement joins TRBV7-2 to TRBJ2-7; D call uncertain. CDR1 and CDR2 from the germline V gene are SGHTA and FQGNSA. V was clipped by 1 base and J by 5 bases, with 6 bases between them. This CDR3 spans 12 amino acids.